The 24 T cell receptor beta chains in this list originate from one sample, sequenced in a study of blood T cell repertoires in COVID-19. Some clones are missing from TCRdb's copy, which holds only in-frame ones; the method was immunoSEQ multiplex PCR. The sample has approximately 250,000 clones; 88% are singletons. The sample was PBMCs or T cells enriched from blood (not recorded which). The receptors come from a woman aged 40 to 55 with acute COVID-19.

The gene calls are TRBV5-4 and TRBJ2-1; D possibly corresponds to TRBD2 (5 bases). Germline loops: CDR1 SGHNT, CDR2 YYREEE (reference sequence). V was cut by 4 bases and J by 7 bases, with 18 bases left in between. This CDR3 contains 15 residues. The CDR3 spells CASSQTNGLKNEQFF. CDR3 nucleotide sequence: TGTGCCAGCAGCCAAACGAACGGACTTAAGAATGAGCAGTTCTTC.

The J gene is TRBJ2-1, the V gene TRBV21-1; the table's D call, TRBD2, was not checked against the DNA. TRBV21-1 is listed as a pseudogene. CDR3 length: 17 amino acids. CDR3 in amino acids: CASSRGLAETYYNEQFF. The CDR3, as DNA: TGTGCCAGCAGTAGGGGACTAGCGGAGACCTACTACAATGAGCAGTTCTTC.

V usage is TRBV5-4 and J usage is TRBJ2-2; TRBD1 agrees at 8 bases. This CDR3 is built from 15 residues. Germline V lookup: CDR1 SGHNT, CDR2 YYREEE (reference sequence). V dropped 9 bases and J dropped 4; count of bases not matched to a gene: 11. CDR3 nucleotide sequence: TGTGCCACCACTTCCGGGACAGGTACCACCGGGGAGCTGTTTTTT. This gives the protein CATTSGTGTTGELFF.

J is TRBJ1-6 and V is TRBV5-4, with TRBD1 as a possible D gene (6 bases). The germline CDR1 and CDR2 sequences are SGHNT and YYREEE (reference sequence). V gave up 4 bases and J gave up 7 bases, with 12 bases separating them. The CDR3 is 14 residues long. CDR3 sequence (DNA): TGTGCCAGCAGCAAGTGGACAGAAAATTCACCCCTCCACTTT. Translated: CASSKWTENSPLHF.

V is TRBV4-2 and J is TRBJ1-5; 9 nucleotides align to TRBD1. The V gene's germline CDR1 is LGHNA and CDR2 YNFKEQ. The CDR3 length is 15 residues. The trim removed 2 bases at V and 4 bases at J, leaving 3 bases unmatched. CDR3 bases: TGTGCCAGCAGCCAAATAGGGACAGGGAATCAGCCCCAGCATTTT. This encodes CASSQIGTGNQPQHF.

The J gene is TRBJ2-7, the V gene TRBV6-1; 7 bases are shared with TRBD2. The V and J ends lost 2 bases and 0 bases, in that order; junction bases with no gene match: 7. CDR3 length: 16 residues. CDR1 and CDR2 from the germline V gene are MNHNS and SASEGT. The CDR3 nucleotides are TGTGCCAGCAGTGAATATCTAGCGGAGAACTCCTACGAGCAGTACTTC. Translating it yields CASSEYLAENSYEQYF.

The chain uses TRBV28 and TRBJ2-4; 7 bases map to TRBD1. The trim removed 5 bases at V and 4 bases at J, leaving 5 bases unmatched. This CDR3 contains 14 residues. Germline CDR1 is MDHEN and CDR2 is SYDVKM. This CDR3 reads CASSPGTAKNIQYF. CDR3 nucleotides: TGTGCCAGCAGTCCAGGGACAGCAAAAAACATTCAGTACTTC.

The chain carries TRBV5-5 and TRBJ2-3; 14 bases agree with TRBD2. Germline trimming cut 3 bases from V and 2 bases from J; bases unmatched to any gene: 11. This CDR3 is built from 19 residues. CDR1 is SGHKS and CDR2 is YYEKEE in the germline V gene (reference sequence). CDR3 sequence: CASSWGGLAGAGPTDTQYF. In DNA form, the CDR3 reads TGTGCCAGCAGCTGGGGGGGACTAGCGGGAGCGGGACCCACAGATACGCAGTATTTT.

This chain uses TRBV12-3 or TRBV12-4 with TRBJ1-2; 7 positions match TRBD1. The CDR3 extends over 12 amino acids. Trimming took 3 bases from V and 8 from J; bases not matched to a gene: 3. The CDR3 reads CASSFHRGGYTF. In DNA, the CDR3 is TGTGCCAGCAGTTTTCACAGGGGAGGCTACACCTTC.

The chain couples TRBV5-1 to TRBJ2-6; no clear D gene. Trimming removed 4 bases from V and 0 bases from J, with 5 bases in between. This CDR3 has 14 residues. CDR1 and CDR2 (germline): SGHRS, YFSETQ. The CDR3 DNA reads TGCGCCAGCAGCCAAAACTCTGGGGCCAACGTCCTGACTTTC. It is translated as CASSQNSGANVLTF.

The V call is TRBV7-9, the J call TRBJ2-7, with D perhaps matching TRBD1 (7 bases). Deletions cut 8 bases from V and 3 bases from J, with 14 bases between. Looked up from germline, CDR1 is SEHNR and CDR2 is FQNEAQ (reference sequence). The CDR3 consists of 13 residues. Written as DNA, the CDR3 is TGTGCCAGCGGCAGGGGGGAGCACTACGAGCAGTACTTC. Its translation: CASGRGEHYEQYF.

This clone has just a few counts. CDR3 in DNA: TGTGCCAGCAGCTTGGGACAGCACCAAGAGACCCAGTACTTC. Translation: CASSLGQHQETQYF. J is TRBJ2-5 and V is TRBV5-8; possible D gene TRBD1, 5 bases. CDR3 length: 14 amino acids. Germline CDR1 reads SGHTS; CDR2 reads YDEGEE. The germline V and J ends were trimmed by 0 bases and 0 bases, with 6 bases remaining between them.

This chain joins TRBV28 and TRBJ1-5, with a tentative D call TRBD1 (5 bases). This CDR3 spans 16 amino acids. With 5 bases removed from V and 7 bases from J, the gap between germline ends came to 21 bases. Germline V gene lookup returns CDR1 MDHEN and CDR2 SYDVKM. For the CDR3, the DNA is TGTGCCAGCAGTCCACCGACGGGTGGGCAGGGACAGCCCCAGCATTTT. Its translation is CASSPPTGGQGQPQHF.

The chain carries TRBV6-5 and TRBJ2-4; possible D gene TRBD1, 5 bases. CDR3 length equals 15 residues. CDR1 is MNHEY, CDR2 SVGAGI, per germline. V lost 0 bases and J lost 4, with 10 bases in between. For the CDR3, the DNA is TGTGCCAGCAGTTACTCGACAGTAACTAAAAACATTCAGTACTTC. Translating it yields CASSYSTVTKNIQYF.

V is TRBV6-5 and J is TRBJ1-4; TRBD1 might be the D (6 bases). This CDR3 has 14 residues. The V end was cut by 6 bases, the J end by 5 bases, with 13 bases between. CDR1 and CDR2 from the germline V gene are MNHEY and SVGAGI. This CDR3 is CASRTTGGNEKLFF. The CDR3 DNA sequence: TGTGCCAGCAGAACGACAGGCGGGAATGAAAAACTGTTTTTT.

V gene TRBV2 combines with J gene TRBJ2-3, with 7 bases that match TRBD2. The CDR3 runs to 15 residues. Germline CDR1 reads SNHLY; CDR2 reads FYNNEI. V shed 6 bases and J 3 bases; nucleotides not matched to a gene: 9. The CDR3 is CASRPTSAGTDTQYF. DNA for the CDR3: TGTGCCAGCAGACCCACTAGCGCGGGGACAGATACGCAGTATTTT.

The chain couples TRBV6-2 or TRBV6-3 to TRBJ1-1; 8 bases agree with TRBD1. V gave up 5 bases and J gave up 5 bases; unmatched junction bases: 1. The germline V gene encodes CDR1 MNHEY and CDR2 SVGEGT. The CDR3 contains 12 residues. The CDR3 DNA reads TGTGCCAGCAGTACAGGGGGAACTGAAGCTTTCTTT. It specifies CASSTGGTEAFF.

The rearrangement links TRBV4-1 to TRBJ2-2; 10 nucleotides line up with TRBD2. Trimming cost V 4 bases and J 7 bases; bases outside gene matches: 15. The CDR3 has 18 residues. Looked up from germline, CDR1 is MGHRA and CDR2 is YSYEKL. The CDR3: CASSLIGGAGGPFGELFF. CDR3 in DNA: TGCGCCAGCAGCCTAATTGGGGGAGCGGGAGGGCCTTTCGGGGAGCTGTTTTTT.

V gene TRBV5-5 combines with J gene TRBJ1-1, with unresolved D. The V end was cut by 0 bases, the J end by 3 bases, with 12 bases between. This CDR3 spans 15 amino acids. Germline CDR1 is SGHKS and CDR2 is YYEKEE (reference sequence). The CDR3 DNA sequence: TGTGCCAGCAGCTTGGTCCCGGGAGGGCACACTGAAGCTTTCTTT. It specifies CASSLVPGGHTEAFF.

This clone was seen a handful of times. This chain connects TRBV12-2 to TRBJ2-2; the table's D call of TRBD2 was not tested on the DNA. TRBV12-2 corresponds to a pseudogene. This CDR3 is 17 amino acids long. CDR3 amino acids: CASRLPNGTTNTGELFF. CDR3 DNA: TGTGCAAGTCGCTTACCAAACGGGACTACGAACACCGGGGAGCTGTTTTTT.

The chain joins TRBV27 to TRBJ2-2; TRBD1 matches at 8 bases. The CDR3 spans 16 residues. Germline CDR1 MNHEY, CDR2 SMNVEV (reference sequence). Unmatched junction bases numbered 7, after V lost 4 bases and J lost 3 bases. DNA of the CDR3: TGTGCCAGCAGTTCCCCAAGCAGGGGGCACACCGGGGAGCTGTTTTTT. Translated, it gives CASSSPSRGHTGELFF.

The chain uses TRBV19 and TRBJ1-3; D remains ambiguous. The CDR3 is 13 amino acids. CDR1 is LNHDA, CDR2 SQIVND, per germline (reference sequence). The V end was cut by 6 bases, the J end by 2 bases, with 8 bases between. CDR3 sequence reads: CASSREAGNTIYF. For the CDR3, the DNA is TGTGCCAGTAGCCGGGAGGCTGGAAACACCATATATTTT. Together with reference TRBV19 and TRBJ1-3, the CDR3 gives the full variable domain: DGGITQSPKYLFRKEGQNVTLSCEQNLNHDAMYWYRQDPGQGLRLIYYSQIVNDFQKGDIAEGYSVSREKKESFPLTVTSAQKNPTAFYLCASSREAGNTIYFGEGSWLTVV.

The rearrangement links TRBV14 to TRBJ1-1, with D uncertain. CDR1 SGHDN and CDR2 FVKESK come from the germline V gene. Trimming removed 4 bases at V and 0 bases at J, with 21 bases between. This CDR3 comprises 18 residues. CDR3 amino acids: CASSPIFEGTTLNTEAFF. CDR3 DNA sequence: TGTGCCAGCAGCCCCATCTTTGAGGGAACTACCTTGAACACTGAAGCTTTCTTT.

The chain uses TRBV24-1 and TRBJ2-7; the D is unclear. Germline V gene lookup returns CDR1 KGHDR and CDR2 SFDVKD. The CDR3 has 16 amino acids. Trimming cost V 7 bases and J 2 bases, with 20 bases left between them. CDR3: CATSLVRKPQTYEQYV. The DNA for the CDR3 is TGTGCCACCAGCTTGGTAAGAAAACCACAGACCTACGAGCAGTACGTC.